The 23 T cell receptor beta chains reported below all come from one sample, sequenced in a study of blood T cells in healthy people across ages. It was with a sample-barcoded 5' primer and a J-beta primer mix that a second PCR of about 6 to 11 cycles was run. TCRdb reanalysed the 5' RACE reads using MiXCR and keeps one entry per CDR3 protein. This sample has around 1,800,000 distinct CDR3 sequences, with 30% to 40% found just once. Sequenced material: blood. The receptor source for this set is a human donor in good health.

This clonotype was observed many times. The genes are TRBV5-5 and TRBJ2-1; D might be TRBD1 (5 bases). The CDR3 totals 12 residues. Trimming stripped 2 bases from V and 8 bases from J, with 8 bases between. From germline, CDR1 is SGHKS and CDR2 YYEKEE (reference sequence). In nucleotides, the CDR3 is TGTGCCAGCAGCTTAACAGGTGATGAGCAGTTCTTC. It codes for CASSLTGDEQFF.

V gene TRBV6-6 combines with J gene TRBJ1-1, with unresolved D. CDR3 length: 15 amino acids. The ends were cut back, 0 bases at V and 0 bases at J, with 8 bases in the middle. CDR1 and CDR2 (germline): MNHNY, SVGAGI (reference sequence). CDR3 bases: TGTGCCAGCAGTTACTCGGCAAGTATGAACACTGAAGCTTTCTTT. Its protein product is CASSYSASMNTEAFF.

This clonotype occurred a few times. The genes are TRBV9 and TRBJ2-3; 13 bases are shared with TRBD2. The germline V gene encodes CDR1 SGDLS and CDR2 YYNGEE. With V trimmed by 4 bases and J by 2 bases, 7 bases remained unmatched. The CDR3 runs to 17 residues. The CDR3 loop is CASSPTSGGASTDTQYF. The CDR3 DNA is TGTGCCAGCAGCCCTACTAGCGGGGGGGCTTCCACAGATACGCAGTATTTT. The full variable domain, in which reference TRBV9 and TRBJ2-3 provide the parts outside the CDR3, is DSGVTQTPKHLITATGQRVTLRCSPRSGDLSVYWYQQSLDQGLQFLIQYYNGEERAKGNILERFSAQQFPDLHSELNLSSLELGDSALYFCASSPTSGGASTDTQYFGPGTRLTVL.

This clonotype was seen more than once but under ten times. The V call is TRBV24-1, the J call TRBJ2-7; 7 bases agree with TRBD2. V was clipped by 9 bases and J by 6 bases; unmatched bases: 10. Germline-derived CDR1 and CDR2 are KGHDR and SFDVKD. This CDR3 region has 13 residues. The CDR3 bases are TGTGCCACCGTCGAAGTCGCGGGGGTCGAGCAGTACTTC. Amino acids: CATVEVAGVEQYF.

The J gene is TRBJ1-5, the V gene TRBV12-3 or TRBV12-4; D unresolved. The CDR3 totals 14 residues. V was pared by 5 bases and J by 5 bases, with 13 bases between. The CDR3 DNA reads TGTGCCAGCAGTCCCCAAGAGGGTTATCAGCCCCAGCATTTT. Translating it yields CASSPQEGYQPQHF.

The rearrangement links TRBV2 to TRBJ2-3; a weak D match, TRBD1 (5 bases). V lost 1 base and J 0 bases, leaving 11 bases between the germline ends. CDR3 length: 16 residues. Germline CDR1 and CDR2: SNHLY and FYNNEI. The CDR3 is CASSEGTGSSTDTQYF. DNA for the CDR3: TGTGCCAGCAGTGAAGGCACAGGTTCTAGCACAGATACGCAGTATTTT.

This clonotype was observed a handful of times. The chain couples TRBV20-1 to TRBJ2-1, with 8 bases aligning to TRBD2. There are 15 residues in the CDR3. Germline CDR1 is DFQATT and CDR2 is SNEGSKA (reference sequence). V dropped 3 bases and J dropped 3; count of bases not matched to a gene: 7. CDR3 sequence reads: CSARFSGGRYNEQFF. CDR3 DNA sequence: TGCAGTGCTAGGTTTTCGGGGGGGCGCTACAATGAGCAGTTCTTC.

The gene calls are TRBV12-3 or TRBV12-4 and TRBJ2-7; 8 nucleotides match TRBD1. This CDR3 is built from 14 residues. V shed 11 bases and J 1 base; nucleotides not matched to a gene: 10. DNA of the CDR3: TGTGCCGCCGCTGGACAGGGTTGGTCCTACGAGCAGTACTTC. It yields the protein CAAAGQGWSYEQYF.

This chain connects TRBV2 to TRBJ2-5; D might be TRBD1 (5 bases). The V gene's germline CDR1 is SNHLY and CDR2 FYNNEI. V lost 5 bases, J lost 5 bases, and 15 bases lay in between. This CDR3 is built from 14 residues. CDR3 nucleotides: TGTGCCAGCAGTAATAACAGGAATAGGGAGACCCAGTACTTC. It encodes CASSNNRNRETQYF.

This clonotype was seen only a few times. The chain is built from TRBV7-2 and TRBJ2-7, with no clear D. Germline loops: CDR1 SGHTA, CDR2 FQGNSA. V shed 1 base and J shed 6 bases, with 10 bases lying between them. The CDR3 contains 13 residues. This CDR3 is CTSSLESQLEQYF. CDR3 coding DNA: TGTACCAGCAGCTTAGAGTCTCAACTCGAGCAGTACTTC.

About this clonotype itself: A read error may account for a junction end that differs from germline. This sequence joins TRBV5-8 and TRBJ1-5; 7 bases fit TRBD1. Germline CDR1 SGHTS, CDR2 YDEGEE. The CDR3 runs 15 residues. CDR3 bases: TGTGCCAGCAGTTTCTTGGGACAGTCTAATCAGCCCCGGCATTTT. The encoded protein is CASSFLGQSNQPRHF. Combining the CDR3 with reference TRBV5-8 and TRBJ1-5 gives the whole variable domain EAGVTQSPTHLIKTRGQQATLRCSPISGHTSVYWYQQALGLGLQFLLWYDEGEERNRGNFPPRFSGRQFPNYSSELNVNALELEDSALYLCASSFLGQSNQPRHFGDGTRLSIL.

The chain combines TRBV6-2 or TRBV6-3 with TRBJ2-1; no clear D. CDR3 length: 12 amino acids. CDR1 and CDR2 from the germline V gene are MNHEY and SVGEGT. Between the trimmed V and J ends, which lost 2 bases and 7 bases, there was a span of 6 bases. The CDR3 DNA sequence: TGTGCCAGCAGTTACAAGGTTAATGAGCAGTTCTTC. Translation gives CASSYKVNEQFF.

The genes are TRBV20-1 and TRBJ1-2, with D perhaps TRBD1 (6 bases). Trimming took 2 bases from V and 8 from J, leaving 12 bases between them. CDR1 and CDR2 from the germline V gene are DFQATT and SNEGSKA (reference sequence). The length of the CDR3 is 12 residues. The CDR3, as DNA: TGCAGTGCTAGATCGCCAGGGGAGGGCTACACCTTC. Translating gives CSARSPGEGYTF.

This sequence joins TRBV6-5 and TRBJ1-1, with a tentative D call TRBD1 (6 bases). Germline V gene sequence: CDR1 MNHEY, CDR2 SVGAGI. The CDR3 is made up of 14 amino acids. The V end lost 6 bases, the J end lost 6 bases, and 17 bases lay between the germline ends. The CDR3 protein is CASRKGQGWAEAFF. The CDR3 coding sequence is TGTGCCAGCAGGAAAGGTCAGGGGTGGGCTGAAGCTTTCTTT.

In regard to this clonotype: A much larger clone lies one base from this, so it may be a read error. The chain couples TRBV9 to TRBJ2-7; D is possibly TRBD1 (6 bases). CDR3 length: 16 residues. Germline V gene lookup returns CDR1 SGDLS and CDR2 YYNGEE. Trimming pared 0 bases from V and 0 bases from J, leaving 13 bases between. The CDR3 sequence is CASSVGPSGHSYEQYF. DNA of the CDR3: TGTGCCAGCAGCGTAGGCCCTTCGGGACACTCCTACGAGCAGTACTTC.

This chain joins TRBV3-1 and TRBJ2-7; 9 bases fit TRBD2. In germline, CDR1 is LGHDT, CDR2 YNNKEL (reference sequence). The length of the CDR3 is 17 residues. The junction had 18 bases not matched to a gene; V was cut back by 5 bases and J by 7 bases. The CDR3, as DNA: TGTGCCAGCAGCAAGCAAAGCGGGGGGCACCCCTTCCTAGAGCAGTACTTC. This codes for CASSKQSGGHPFLEQYF.

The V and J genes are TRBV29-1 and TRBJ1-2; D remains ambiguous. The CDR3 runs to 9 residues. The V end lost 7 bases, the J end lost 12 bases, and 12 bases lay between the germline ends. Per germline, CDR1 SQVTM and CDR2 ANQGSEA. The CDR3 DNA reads TGCAGCGCCTCGCCCCCAGACACCTTC. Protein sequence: CSASPPDTF.

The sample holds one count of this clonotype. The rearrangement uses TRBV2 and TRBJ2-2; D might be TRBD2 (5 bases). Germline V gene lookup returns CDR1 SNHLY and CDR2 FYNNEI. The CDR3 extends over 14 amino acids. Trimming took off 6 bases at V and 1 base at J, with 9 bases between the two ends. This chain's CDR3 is CASSWELNTGELFF. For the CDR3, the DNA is TGTGCCAGCAGCTGGGAGCTGAACACCGGGGAGCTGTTTTTT.

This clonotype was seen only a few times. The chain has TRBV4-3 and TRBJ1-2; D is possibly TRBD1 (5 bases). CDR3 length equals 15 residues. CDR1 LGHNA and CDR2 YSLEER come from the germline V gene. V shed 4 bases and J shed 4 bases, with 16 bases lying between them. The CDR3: CASSRLRAGGYGYTF. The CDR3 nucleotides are TGCGCCAGCAGCCGTTTACGGGCCGGGGGCTATGGCTACACCTTC.

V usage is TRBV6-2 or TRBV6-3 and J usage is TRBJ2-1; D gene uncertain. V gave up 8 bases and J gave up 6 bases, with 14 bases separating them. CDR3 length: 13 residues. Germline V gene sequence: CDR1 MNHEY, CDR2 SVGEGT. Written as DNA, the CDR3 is TGTGCCAGCGGGGTTGGCCGAAGCAATGAGCAGTTCTTC. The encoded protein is CASGVGRSNEQFF.

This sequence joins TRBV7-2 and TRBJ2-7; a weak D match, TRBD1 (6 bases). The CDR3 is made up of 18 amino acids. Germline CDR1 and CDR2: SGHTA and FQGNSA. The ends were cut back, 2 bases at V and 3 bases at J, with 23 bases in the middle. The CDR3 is CASSLPVQTGPEGYEQYF. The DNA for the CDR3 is TGTGCCAGCAGCTTACCCGTACAAACAGGGCCTGAGGGCTACGAGCAGTACTTC.

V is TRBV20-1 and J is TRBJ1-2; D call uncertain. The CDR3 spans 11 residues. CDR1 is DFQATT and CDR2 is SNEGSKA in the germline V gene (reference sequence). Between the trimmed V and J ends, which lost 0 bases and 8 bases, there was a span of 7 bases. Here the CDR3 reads CSARDRKGYTF. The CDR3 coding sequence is TGCAGTGCTAGAGATCGGAAAGGCTACACCTTC.

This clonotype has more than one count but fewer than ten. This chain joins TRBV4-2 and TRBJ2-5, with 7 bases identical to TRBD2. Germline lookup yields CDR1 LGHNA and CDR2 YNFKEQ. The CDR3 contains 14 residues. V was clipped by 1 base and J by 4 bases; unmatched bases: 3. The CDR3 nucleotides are TGTGCCAGCAGCCAAGGACCTAGCGGAGAGACCCAGTACTTC. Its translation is CASSQGPSGETQYF.